These T cell receptor beta chains were read from a single sample in a study of molecular identifiers for immune sequencing clone quantification. TCRdb itself ran the PCR reads through MiXCR, one entry per CDR3 protein. The sample lists approximately 90,000 distinct CDR3 sequences, 20% to 30% occurring once. The source material was naive CD8+ T cells from blood, with Jurkat cell RNA spiked in. The receptors here all came from a human donor in good health. Some libraries in this study had Jurkat cell RNA spiked in. The CDR3 runs from the conserved cysteine through the conserved F or W. D genes are given only for firm matches. Some rows have no size entry. The others give once, few or many, or a class for an expanded clone.

CASSLGQGTHEQYF	TGTGCCAGCAGTTTGGGACAGGGGACGCACGAGCAGTACTTC	NA	TRBD1	TRBV6-1	TRBJ2-7
CASSYEINYGYTF	TGTGCCAGCAGTTACGAGATTAACTATGGCTACACCTTC	many	NA	TRBV6-2/TRBV6-3	TRBJ1-2
CASSQDWAASNYEQYF	TGCGCCAGCAGCCAAGATTGGGCAGCATCGAACTACGAGCAGTACTTC	many	NA	TRBV4-3	TRBJ2-7
CASSVAVGTYEQYF	TGTGCCAGCAGCGTAGCTGTGGGCACCTACGAGCAGTACTTC	many	NA	TRBV9	TRBJ2-7
CASSWSSYEQYF	TGTGCCAGCAGTTGGAGCTCCTACGAGCAGTACTTC	many	NA	TRBV28	TRBJ2-7
CASSQGRGGGLPQPQHF	TGTGCCAGCAGCCAAGGTCGGGGGGGGGGGTTGCCGCAGCCCCAGCATTTT	few	NA	TRBV3-1	TRBJ1-5
CASSQAETGAYEQYF	TGCGCCAGCAGCCAAGCCGAGACAGGGGCCTACGAGCAGTACTTC	many	TRBD1	TRBV4-1	TRBJ2-7
CSVVWGGPSYEQYF	TGCAGCGTTGTATGGGGGGGCCCCTCCTACGAGCAGTACTTC	many	NA	TRBV29-1	TRBJ2-7
CASQREGRETQYF	TGTGCCTCTCAGCGGGAGGGCCGGGAGACCCAGTACTTC	few	TRBD2	TRBV12-3/TRBV12-4	TRBJ2-5
CASSPDNQETQYF	TGTGCCAGCAGCCCCGACAACCAAGAGACCCAGTACTTC	many	NA	TRBV6-5	TRBJ2-5
CASSRGLEGYAF	TGTGCCAGTAGTAGAGGCTTGGAGGGCTACGCCTTC	NA	NA	TRBV19	TRBJ1-2
CASSLVLIGTEAFF	TGTGCCAGCAGCTTGGTGCTGATCGGGACTGAAGCTTTCTTT	few	NA	TRBV5-5	TRBJ1-1
CASSTGGNQEAFF	TGTGCCAGCAGCACCGGGGGGAACCAAGAAGCTTTCTTT	NA	NA	TRBV9	TRBJ1-1
CASSSPGAPDTDTQYF	TGTGCCAGCAGCTCCCCGGGGGCCCCTGACACAGATACGCAGTATTTT	many	NA	TRBV7-9	TRBJ2-3
CSPRGLFSSYEQYF	TGCAGTCCTAGAGGACTATTCAGCTCCTACGAGCAGTACTTC	NA	NA	TRBV20-1	TRBJ2-7
CASSVAGTSYEQYF	TGTGCCAGCAGCGTAGCCGGGACCTCCTACGAGCAGTACTTC	many	NA	TRBV9	TRBJ2-7
CASSYIASSSYEQYF	TGTGCCAGCAGTTACATAGCGTCTAGCTCCTACGAGCAGTACTTC	many	NA	TRBV6-6	TRBJ2-7
CASGLSGPDYNEQFF	TGTGCTAGTGGTTTGTCCGGTCCGGACTACAATGAGCAGTTCTTC	many	NA	TRBV12-5	TRBJ2-1
CASSSEQGAREQYF	TGTGCCAGCAGCTCTGAACAGGGGGCGCGTGAGCAGTACTTC	many	TRBD1	TRBV13	TRBJ2-7
CASSIRGNEQFF	TGTGCCAGCAGTATCAGGGGGAATGAGCAGTTCTTC	few	TRBD1	TRBV6-5	TRBJ2-1
CASSEQGFGYLRGETQYF	TGTGCCAGCAGTGAACAAGGGTTCGGCTACCTCCGGGGGGAGACCCAGTACTTC	NA	NA	TRBV2	TRBJ2-5
CASSGGTSGGTDTQYF	TGCGCCAGCAGCGGCGGGACTAGCGGGGGCACAGATACGCAGTATTTT	many	TRBD2	TRBV4-1	TRBJ2-3
CASTRLAGADTQYF	TGTGCCAGCACCCGACTAGCGGGGGCAGATACGCAGTATTTT	many	TRBD2	TRBV12-3/TRBV12-4	TRBJ2-3
CATIEPDGMNTGELIF	TGTGCCACCATTGAGCCGGACGGAATGAACACCGGGGAGCTGATTTTT	NA	NA	TRBV24-1	TRBJ2-2
CACSQGSAEQYF	TGTGCCTGCAGCCAGGGAAGCGCCGAGCAGTACTTC	NA	NA	TRBV14	TRBJ2-7
CASSYSYSLLNTGELFF	TGTGCCAGCAGTTACTCGTACTCCCTCTTAAACACCGGGGAGCTGTTTTTT	many	NA	TRBV6-2/TRBV6-3	TRBJ2-2
CASSHWGRWAKSIQYF	TGCGCCAGCAGTCATTGGGGGCGATGGGCCAAGAGCATTCAGTACTTC	NA	NA	TRBV23-1	TRBJ2-4
CASSLTGIEAFF	TGTGCCAGCAGCTTAACGGGGATTGAAGCTTTCTTT	many	NA	TRBV7-9	TRBJ1-1
CSVAQGAATGELFF	TGCAGCGTTGCCCAGGGGGCGGCCACCGGGGAGCTGTTTTTT	many	TRBD1	TRBV29-1	TRBJ2-2
CASSDREETQYF	TGTGCCAGCAGCGACAGGGAAGAGACCCAGTACTTC	NA	NA	TRBV9	TRBJ2-5
CASSVGLPGTEAFF	TGTGCCAGCAGCGTAGGACTGCCAGGCACTGAAGCTTTCTTT	many	NA	TRBV9	TRBJ1-1
CASSPKGLTEAFF	TGTGCCAGCAGCCCAAAGGGACTGACTGAAGCTTTCTTT	many	NA	TRBV7-9	TRBJ1-1
CASSSTLAGETDTQYF	TGTGCCAGCAGCTCAACACTAGCGGGGGAGACAGATACGCAGTATTTT	few	TRBD2	TRBV7-6	TRBJ2-3
CSASKTSGRAADTQYF	TGCAGTGCTAGCAAGACTAGCGGGAGGGCCGCAGATACGCAGTATTTT	many	TRBD2	TRBV20-1	TRBJ2-3
CASSLWAEDTQYF	TGTGCCAGCAGCTTATGGGCTGAAGATACGCAGTATTTT	many	NA	TRBV7-9	TRBJ2-3
CTRSQSPLLAEAQFF	TGTACCCGCAGCCAAAGTCCCCTCCTGGCGGAGGCGCAGTTCTTC	NA	NA	TRBV3-1	TRBJ2-1
CAWSRGGANEQFF	TGTGCCTGGAGTCGAGGAGGGGCTAATGAGCAGTTCTTC	many	NA	TRBV30	TRBJ2-1
CSARDTMGLADVYEQYF	TGCAGTGCTAGAGATACTATGGGACTAGCGGATGTATACGAGCAGTACTTC	many	TRBD2	TRBV20-1	TRBJ2-7
CASSQGHTDTQYF	TGTGCCAGCAGCCAGGGGCACACAGATACGCAGTATTTT	few	NA	TRBV7-2	TRBJ2-3
CASSYSIRGGQAPQFTEAFF	TGTGCCAGCAGTTACTCGATACGGGGCGGACAGGCCCCCCAATTCACTGAAGCTTTCTTT	many	TRBD1	TRBV6-2/TRBV6-3	TRBJ1-1
CASSGGHNEQFF	TGTGCCAGCAGCGGCGGGCACAATGAGCAGTTCTTC	many	NA	TRBV6-2/TRBV6-3	TRBJ2-1
CASSLDRGTSGVFTDTQYF	TGTGCCAGCAGTTTGGACAGGGGGACTAGCGGGGTCTTCACAGATACGCAGTATTTT	many	TRBD2	TRBV6-2/TRBV6-3	TRBJ2-3
CASSLMEVYSTDTQYF	TGTGCCAGCAGCTTAATGGAAGTCTATTCCACAGATACGCAGTATTTT	many	NA	TRBV7-2	TRBJ2-3
CSVEGHGTENEQYF	TGCAGCGTTGAAGGTCATGGGACAGAGAACGAGCAGTACTTC	many	TRBD1	TRBV29-1	TRBJ2-7
CASSRVTLFAGQGTYNEQFF	TGTGCCAGCAGCCGGGTCACCCTCTTTGCGGGACAGGGAACCTACAATGAGCAGTTCTTC	NA	TRBD1	TRBV7-9	TRBJ2-1
CASIPIAGRDSPLHF	TGTGCCAGCATACCCATTGCGGGAAGGGATTCACCCCTCCACTTT	many	NA	TRBV6-5	TRBJ1-6
CASSEGLAGEVDYEQCF	TGTGCCAGCAGTGAAGGCCTAGCGGGAGAGGTGGACTACGAGCAGTGCTTC	NA	TRBD2	TRBV25-1	TRBJ2-7
CASEPWRLRTSTLTDTQYF	TGTGCCAGCGAGCCTTGGAGGTTGCGGACTAGCACCCTCACAGATACGCAGTATTTT	many	TRBD2	TRBV6-2/TRBV6-3	TRBJ2-3
CASSSNTGELLF	TGTGCCAGCAGTTCGAACACCGGGGAGCTGCTTTTT	NA	NA	TRBV7-9	TRBJ2-2
CASSLEGGSLTYNEQFF	TGTGCCAGCAGCTTAGAGGGCGGGAGTCTCACCTACAATGAGCAGTTCTTC	NA	TRBD2	TRBV7-9	TRBJ2-1
CSATGIWADTQYF	TGCAGTGCTACCGGGATCTGGGCAGATACGCAGTATTTT	few	NA	TRBV20-1	TRBJ2-3
CASSYQGGAEAFF	TGTGCCAGCAGTTATCAGGGAGGGGCTGAAGCTTTCTTT	NA	NA	TRBV27	TRBJ1-1
CAGSLAGDSGTQYF	TGTGCCGGCAGCCTTGCGGGGGATTCAGGTACGCAGTATTTT	once	TRBD2	TRBV7-9	TRBJ2-3
CSVGAVGGYEQYF	TGCAGCGTTGGGGCTGTTGGGGGCTACGAGCAGTACTTC	many	NA	TRBV29-1	TRBJ2-7
CASSRWGGELETQYF	TGTGCCAGCAGTCGATGGGGGGGAGAATTGGAGACCCAGTACTTC	many	TRBD2	TRBV27	TRBJ2-5
CASSPTRGYEQYF	TGCGCCAGCAGCCCAACCCGGGGCTACGAGCAGTACTTC	many	NA	TRBV4-3	TRBJ2-7